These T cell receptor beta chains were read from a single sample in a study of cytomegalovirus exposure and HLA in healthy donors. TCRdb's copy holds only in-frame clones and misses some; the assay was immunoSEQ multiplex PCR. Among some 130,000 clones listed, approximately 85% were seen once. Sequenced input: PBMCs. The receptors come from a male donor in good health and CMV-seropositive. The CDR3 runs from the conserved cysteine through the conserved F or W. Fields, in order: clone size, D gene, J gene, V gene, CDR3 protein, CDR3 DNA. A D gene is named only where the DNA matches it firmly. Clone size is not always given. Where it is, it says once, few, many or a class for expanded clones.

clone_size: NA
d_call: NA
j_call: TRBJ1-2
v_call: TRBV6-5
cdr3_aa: CASSYSDRVSNGYTF
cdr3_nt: TGTGCCAGCAGCTACTCCGATCGGGTATCGAATGGCTACACCTTC

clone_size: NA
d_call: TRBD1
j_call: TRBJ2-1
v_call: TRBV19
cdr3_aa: CASSNTGQVEQFF
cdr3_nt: TGTGCCAGTAGTAACACGGGACAGGTTGAGCAGTTCTTC

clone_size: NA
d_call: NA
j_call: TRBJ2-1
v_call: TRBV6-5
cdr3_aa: CASSPGPSSYNEQFF
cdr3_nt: TGTGCCAGCAGTCCAGGGCCCAGCTCCTACAATGAGCAGTTCTTC

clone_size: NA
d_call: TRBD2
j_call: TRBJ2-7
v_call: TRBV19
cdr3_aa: CATERDYEQYF
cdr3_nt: TGTGCCACCGAGCGGGATTATGAGCAGTACTTC

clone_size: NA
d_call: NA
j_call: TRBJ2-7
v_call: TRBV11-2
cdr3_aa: CASSLAGKTYEQYF
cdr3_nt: TGTGCCAGCAGCTTAGCAGGGAAAACCTACGAGCAGTACTTC

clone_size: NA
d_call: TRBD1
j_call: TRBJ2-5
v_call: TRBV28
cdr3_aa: CASSRGQGVTQYF
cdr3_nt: TGTGCCAGCAGTCGGGGACAGGGGGTGACCCAGTACTTC

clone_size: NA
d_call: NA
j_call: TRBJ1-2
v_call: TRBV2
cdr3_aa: CAIQLDRSHGYTF
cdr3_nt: TGTGCCATCCAACTAGACAGGTCCCATGGCTACACCTTC

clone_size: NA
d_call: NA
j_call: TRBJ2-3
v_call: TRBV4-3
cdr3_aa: CASSQDWTRQNTQYF
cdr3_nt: TGCGCCAGCAGCCAAGATTGGACCCGACAGAATACGCAGTATTTT

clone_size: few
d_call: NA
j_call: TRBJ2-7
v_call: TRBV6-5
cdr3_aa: CASSSASRSYEQYF
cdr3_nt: TGTGCCAGCAGCTCCGCTAGTCGGTCCTACGAGCAGTACTTC

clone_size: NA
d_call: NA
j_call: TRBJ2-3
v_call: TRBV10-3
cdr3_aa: CAISDGQTSTDTQYF
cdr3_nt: TGTGCCATCAGCGACGGACAGACTAGCACAGATACGCAGTATTTT

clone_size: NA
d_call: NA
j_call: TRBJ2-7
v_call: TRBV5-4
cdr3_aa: CASSLGPIEGTYEQYF
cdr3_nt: TGTGCCAGCAGCTTGGGTCCGATTGAGGGTACCTACGAGCAGTACTTC

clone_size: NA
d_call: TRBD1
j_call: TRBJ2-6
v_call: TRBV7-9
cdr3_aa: CSSSPDRGRPGANVLTF
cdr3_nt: TGTTCCAGCAGCCCGGACAGGGGGCGGCCTGGGGCCAACGTCCTGACTTTC

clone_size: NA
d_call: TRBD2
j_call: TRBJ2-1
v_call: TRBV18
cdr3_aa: CASSSLAGVYGNEQFF
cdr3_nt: TGTGCCAGCTCGTCACTAGCGGGAGTGTACGGCAATGAGCAGTTCTTC

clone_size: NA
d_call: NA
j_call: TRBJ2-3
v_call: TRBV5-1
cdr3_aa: CASSLAAGFLTDTQYF
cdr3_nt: TGCGCCAGCAGCTTGGCGGCCGGGTTCCTCACAGATACGCAGTATTTT

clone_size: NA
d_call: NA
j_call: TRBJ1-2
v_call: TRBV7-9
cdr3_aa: CASSQNPQNYGYTF
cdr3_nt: TGTGCCAGCTCCCAGAACCCGCAGAACTATGGCTACACCTTC

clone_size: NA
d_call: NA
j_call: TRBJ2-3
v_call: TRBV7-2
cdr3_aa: CASSPGLTDTQYF
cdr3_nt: TGTGCCAGCAGCCCGGGACTTACAGATACGCAGTATTTT

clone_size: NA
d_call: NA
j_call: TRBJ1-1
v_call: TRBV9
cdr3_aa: CASSPGGLVTEAFF
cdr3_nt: TGTGCCAGCAGCCCGGGGGGGTTAGTGACTGAAGCTTTCTTT